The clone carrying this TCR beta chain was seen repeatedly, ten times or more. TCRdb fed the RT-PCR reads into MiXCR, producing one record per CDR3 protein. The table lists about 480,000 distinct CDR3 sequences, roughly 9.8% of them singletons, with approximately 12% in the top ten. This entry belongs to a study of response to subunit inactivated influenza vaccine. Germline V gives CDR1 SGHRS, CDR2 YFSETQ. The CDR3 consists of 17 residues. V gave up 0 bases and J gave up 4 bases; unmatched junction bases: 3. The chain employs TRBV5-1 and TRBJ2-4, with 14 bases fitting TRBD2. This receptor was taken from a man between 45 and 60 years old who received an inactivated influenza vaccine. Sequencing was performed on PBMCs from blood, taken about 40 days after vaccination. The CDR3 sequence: CASSLGGLAGVKNIQYF. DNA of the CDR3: TGCGCCAGCAGCTTGGGGGGACTAGCGGGAGTGAAAAACATTCAGTACTTC.